The entry that follows covers one T cell receptor (beta chain) sequence. The sample is drawn from a study of blood T cell repertoires in COVID-19. Background on the study: Some COVID-19 samples were acute and others convalescent; all came from the United States, Italy and Spain. Sources were T cells, B-cell-depleted T cells, or PBMCs; the material itself was cDNA or gDNA.

In the source study's methods: Counts of nucleated cells, estimated from reference gene primer amplification, were obtained. Sequenced by immunoSEQ multiplex PCR; TCRdb stores in-frame clones only, minus some. The V and J calls and clone size come from that table; D and trimming were worked out from the DNA. The repertoire holds tens of thousands of clones, around 80% seen once, with over 7.5% in the top ten. Germline lookup yields CDR1 LNHDA and CDR2 SQIVND (reference sequence). The CDR3 loop spans 15 amino acids. After removal of 2 bases from V and 8 bases from J, the junction contained 2 bases not matched to a gene.

This clonotype was obtained from a woman at least 80 years old with acute or convalescent COVID-19. Sequencing was done on a sample of peripheral blood. The V and J genes are TRBV19 and TRBJ2-2; TRBD2 aligns across 13 bases. The chain's CDR3 is CASSIRTSGSGELFF. DNA for the CDR3: TGTGCCAGTAGTATACGGACTAGCGGGAGTGGGGAGCTGTTTTTT.